This entry is about one T cell receptor beta chain. These data belong to a study of T cells after posttransplantation cyclophosphamide. Control samples came 1 year after myeloablative marrow transplants with methotrexate plus calcineurin inhibitor. Clones were read by immunoSEQ multiplex PCR, and TCRdb kept only the in-frame ones, dropping some. The profile shows about 24,000 clones, roughly nine tenths of them singletons. Material: PBMCs, obtained after an allogeneic stem cell transplant with a calcineurin inhibitor and methotrexate. This clonotype was obtained from a female patient aged 50-65 years who received an allogeneic stem cell transplant from an unrelated donor, was CMV-positive, and had chronic GVHD only. The graft donor may be the source of some T cells.

CDR3 DNA: TGTGCCAGCAGCTTGTTAGCGGGAGCTTACAATGAGCAGTTCTTC. Its translation: CASSLLAGAYNEQFF. V and J are TRBV5-5 and TRBJ2-1; 9 nucleotides match TRBD2. The V gene end was trimmed by 1 base and the J gene end by 4 bases; junction bases not matched to a gene: 3. CDR3 size: 15 residues. Per germline, CDR1 SGHKS and CDR2 YYEKEE (reference sequence).